This TCR beta chain came from a study of vaccination and CD4 T cells after COVID-19. Whole-study results and caveats: Median numbers of SARS-CoV-2-reactive clonotypes increased from roughly 19 to 38 (not a significant change). Convalescent patients' vaccine-specific clones were spike mono-reactive in 304 of 307 cases.

As for this clonotype: Its antigen remains unknown.

A single record per CDR3 protein comes from TCRdb applying MiXCR to the PCR reads. This table has 25,000 or so distinct CDR3 sequences, 50% to 65% appearing once. This TCR was recovered from a human donor who had recovered from COVID-19. This sample comprised CD4+ T cells from blood, obtained before SARS-CoV-2 vaccination.

As DNA, the CDR3 is TGTGCCAGCAGTGCCCCGGGACTAGCGGAGACCCAAGAGACCCAGTACTTC. Translating gives CASSAPGLAETQETQYF. The chain has TRBV12-3 or TRBV12-4 and TRBJ2-5, with 11 bases that match TRBD2. The trim removed 5 bases at V and 1 base at J, leaving 9 bases unmatched. CDR3 size: 17 residues.